The entry that follows covers one T cell receptor (beta chain) sequence. Its target is not known. Mismatch with germline at one junction end may stem from a read error. The sample originates from a study of immune evolution from preneoplasia to lung adenocarcinoma. The wider study: HLA loss of heterozygosity: around 6.5% AIS, 15% MIA, approximately 35% ADC, none AAH.

Measured with immunoSEQ multiplex PCR; TCRdb has only the in-frame clones, and not every one. The sample gives 6,000 to 8,000 clones, about four fifths of which show up once; approximately 2.8% is in the top ten. CDR3 length: 17 amino acids. Germline V CDR1 and CDR2: SEHNR, FQNEAQ (reference sequence). Study observations and caveats: Highest clonality occurred in KRAS-mutant, not EGFR-mutant or double wild-type, nodules. Normal lung had highest clonality; later lesions appeared denser, more diverse.

The sequence derives from a person in their 40s with lung adenocarcinoma. Sequenced input: FFPE invasive lung adenocarcinoma tissue. This rearrangement joins TRBV7-9 to TRBJ2-1; no clear D. The DNA of the CDR3 is TGTGTCAGCAGCTCAATGATCGACTTGAGCTCCTACAATGAGCAGTTCTTC. This gives the protein CVSSSMIDLSSYNEQFF.